The rows below give T cell receptor beta chains drawn from one sample of a study of response to subunit inactivated influenza vaccine. TCRdb called the RT-PCR reads again in MiXCR, with one record for every CDR3 protein. The table shows 590,000 or so distinct CDR3 sequences, with 13% to 15% occurring only once. Material: PBMCs from blood, obtained less than 15 days before vaccination. The receptors originated from a man in his fifties or sixties who received an inactivated influenza vaccine. The CDR3 runs from the conserved cysteine through the conserved F or W. The order of the fields is clone size, V gene, J gene, D gene, CDR3 DNA, CDR3 protein. D genes are given only for firm matches. Rows give clone size only sometimes, using once, few, many, or a class for an expanded clone.

>.|TRBV11-2|TRBJ2-1|.
TGTGCCAGCAGCTTAGATCTGGGCGCTCAGTTCTTC
CASSLDLGAQFF
>.|TRBV5-4|TRBJ1-1|.
TGTGCCAGCAGCTTGATTTCAGGGCCCACTGAAGCTTTCTTT
CASSLISGPTEAFF
>many|TRBV10-3|TRBJ2-1|TRBD2
TGTGCCATCAGTCCGTTTCGACTAGCGGGGGGGAGGGATGAGCAGTTCTTC
CAISPFRLAGGRDEQFF
>few|TRBV10-3|TRBJ2-6|.
TGTGCCATCAGTGCCGGGGCGAGCTCTGGGGCCAACGTCCTGACTTTC
CAISAGASSGANVLTF
>few|TRBV15|TRBJ2-7|.
TGTGCCACCAGCAGAGAAATTGGGCTCTACGAGCAGTACTTC
CATSREIGLYEQYF
>few|TRBV28|TRBJ2-5|.
TGTGCCAGCAGTCGTCGGGGGCACCAAGAGACCCAGTACTTC
CASSRRGHQETQYF
>.|TRBV20-1|TRBJ2-2|.
TGCAGTGCTAGAACAGGGAGCAACACCGGGGAGCTGTTTTTT
CSARTGSNTGELFF
>.|TRBV28|TRBJ1-6|.
TGTGCCAGCAGTTTCCGTCTGCCTACGTCTCTGGGTGGAAATTCACCCCTCCACTTT
CASSFRLPTSLGGNSPLHF
>once|TRBV20-1|TRBJ2-1|TRBD2
TGCAGTGCTAGTAAGACTAGCGGTCCACTAAGCTACAATGAGCAGTTCTTC
CSASKTSGPLSYNEQFF
>few|TRBV11-2|TRBJ1-1|TRBD1
TGTGCCAGCAGCCGTTCGACAGGGGTCACTGAAGCTTTCTTT
CASSRSTGVTEAFF
>.|TRBV9|TRBJ1-2|TRBD1
TGTGCCAGCAGCGAGGCCCCGGGACAGGGAAACGGCTACACCTTC
CASSEAPGQGNGYTF
>.|TRBV6-2/TRBV6-3|TRBJ2-7|.
TGTGCCAGCGGGTGGGACGGGACCGGACCCTACGAGCAGTACTTC
CASGWDGTGPYEQYF
>.|TRBV20-1|TRBJ2-1|.
TGCAGTGCTAGTCAGGACAGCTCCTACAATGAGCAGTTCTTC
CSASQDSSYNEQFF
>few|TRBV12-3/TRBV12-4|TRBJ2-7|.
TGTGCCAGCAGTTTAATGGGAAATGAGCAGTACTTC
CASSLMGNEQYF
>.|TRBV28|TRBJ1-2|.
TGTGCCAGCAACCAGGCCCCGGGGAGAAGTGGCTACACCTTC
CASNQAPGRSGYTF
>.|TRBV5-6|TRBJ1-6|.
TGTGCCAGCAGCTTGGTGGAGTCAGAATTGAATTCACCCCTCCACTTT
CASSLVESELNSPLHF
>once|TRBV7-8|TRBJ2-1|.
TGTGCCAGCAGCTCCCAAGAAGGTGAGCAGTTCTTC
CASSSQEGEQFF
>few|TRBV3-1|TRBJ1-6|.
TGTGCCAGCCAATTTGGGAATTCACCCCTCCACTTT
CASQFGNSPLHF
>few|TRBV9|TRBJ2-1|TRBD2
TGTGCCAGCAGCGGGCCGACTAGCGGGGGGCCATATGAGCAGTTCTTC
CASSGPTSGGPYEQFF
>once|TRBV15|TRBJ2-2|.
TGTGCCACCAGCGGGGGGTACACCGGGGAGCTGTTTTTT
CATSGGYTGELFF
>many|TRBV12-3/TRBV12-4|TRBJ2-2|TRBD1
TGTGCCAGCAGTTTGGGTGGGACAGGACACACCGGGGAGCTGTTTTTT
CASSLGGTGHTGELFF
>few|TRBV29-1|TRBJ1-3|TRBD1
TGCAGCGTTGAAGAGACAGGGGTAGGAAACACCATATATTTT
CSVEETGVGNTIYF
>.|TRBV10-3|TRBJ1-1|.
TGTGCCATCAGGAGGGGGGGTAGGGACACTGAAGCTTTCTTT
CAIRRGGRDTEAFF